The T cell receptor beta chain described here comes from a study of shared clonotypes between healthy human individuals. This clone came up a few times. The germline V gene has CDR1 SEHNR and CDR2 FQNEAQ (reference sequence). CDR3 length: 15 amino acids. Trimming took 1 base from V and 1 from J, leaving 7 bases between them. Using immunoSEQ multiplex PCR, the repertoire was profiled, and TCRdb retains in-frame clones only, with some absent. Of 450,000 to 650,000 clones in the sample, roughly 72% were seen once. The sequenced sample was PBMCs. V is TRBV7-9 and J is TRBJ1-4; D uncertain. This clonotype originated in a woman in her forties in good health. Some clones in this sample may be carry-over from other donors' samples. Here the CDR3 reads CASSLEGGTNEKLFF. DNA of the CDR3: TGTGCCAGCAGCTTAGAGGGCGGAACTAATGAAAAACTGTTTTTT.